Given below is one T cell receptor (beta chain) in context. Measured with immunoSEQ multiplex PCR; TCRdb has only the in-frame clones, and not every one. The repertoire holds 85,000 to 130,000 clones, with more than 80% as singletons. This sample is drawn from a study of T cell changes during pregnancy in multiple sclerosis. This CDR3 spans 15 amino acids. The V and J ends lost 3 bases and 9 bases, in that order; junction bases with no gene match: 6. Germline lookup yields CDR1 MRHNA and CDR2 SNTAGT. Sequenced here: peripheral blood, sampled before pregnancy. The rearrangement links TRBV6-4 to TRBJ1-6; 9 bases line up with TRBD1. The sequence was obtained from a female donor with multiple sclerosis, enrolled in a pregnancy study. CDR3 DNA sequence: TGTGCCAGCAGTGAAACGGGGACAGGGAGTTCACCCCTCCACTTT. This translates into CASSETGTGSSPLHF.